A selection of T cell receptor beta chains follows, all from one sample in a study of human T cells and chemical hapten exposure. TCRdb passed the RACE reads through MiXCR, listing each CDR3 protein once. The sample includes approximately 100,000 distinct CDR3 sequences, 9.5% to 12% of them seen just once. The sample in question was whole blood, obtained in connection with sensitization to the hapten diphenylcyclopropenone (DPC). Receptors originate from a woman in her 40s with alopecia areata. Some clones in this sample may be carry-over from other donors' samples. Both conserved end residues are part of each CDR3. D genes are given only for firm matches. Rows may omit the clone size; those that give it use once, few, many or a size class.

CDR3aa: CASSFDTGGQGPQHF
CDR3nt: TGTGCCAGCAGCTTCGATACAGGGGGCCAGGGGCCCCAGCATTTT
j_gene: TRBJ1-5
d_gene: TRBD1
v_gene: TRBV7-6
abundance: many

CDR3aa: CATSRDRAEKQFF
CDR3nt: TGTGCCACCAGCAGAGATAGGGCAGAAAAGCAGTTCTTC
j_gene: TRBJ2-1
d_gene: -
v_gene: TRBV15
abundance: few

CDR3aa: CSASAMLGRGNEQYF
CDR3nt: TGCAGTGCTAGCGCCATGTTGGGCAGGGGGAACGAGCAGTACTTC
j_gene: TRBJ2-7
d_gene: TRBD1
v_gene: TRBV20-1
abundance: -

CDR3aa: CASRPGTGLYEQYF
CDR3nt: TGTGCCAGCAGACCCGGGACAGGGTTATACGAGCAGTACTTC
j_gene: TRBJ2-7
d_gene: TRBD1
v_gene: TRBV6-6
abundance: -

CDR3aa: CAWTPQGTLNKQFF
CDR3nt: TGTGCCTGGACCCCACAGGGAACGTTGAATAAGCAGTTCTTC
j_gene: TRBJ2-1
d_gene: -
v_gene: TRBV30
abundance: -

CDR3aa: CASSQGQASYEQYF
CDR3nt: TGCGCCAGCAGCCAAGGACAGGCTTCCTACGAGCAGTACTTC
j_gene: TRBJ2-7
d_gene: -
v_gene: TRBV4-1
abundance: many

CDR3aa: CASSLSGGQSNNEQFF
CDR3nt: TGTGCCAGCAGCCTTAGCGGGGGGCAGTCGAATAATGAGCAGTTCTTC
j_gene: TRBJ2-1
d_gene: TRBD2
v_gene: TRBV7-2
abundance: -

CDR3aa: CSATGTANEKLFF
CDR3nt: TGCAGTGCCACCGGGACAGCTAATGAAAAACTGTTTTTT
j_gene: TRBJ1-4
d_gene: TRBD1
v_gene: TRBV20-1
abundance: many

CDR3aa: CASRVQGRNTEAFF
CDR3nt: TGTGCCAGCAGAGTACAGGGGAGGAACACTGAAGCTTTCTTT
j_gene: TRBJ1-1
d_gene: TRBD1
v_gene: TRBV2
abundance: many

CDR3aa: CASSVQASGTGELFF
CDR3nt: TGTGCCAGCAGCGTTCAGGCGTCGGGCACCGGGGAGCTGTTTTTT
j_gene: TRBJ2-2
d_gene: -
v_gene: TRBV9
abundance: once

CDR3aa: CASSPLREAYEQYF
CDR3nt: TGTGCCAGCTCACCTCTGCGGGAGGCCTACGAGCAGTACTTC
j_gene: TRBJ2-7
d_gene: TRBD2
v_gene: TRBV18
abundance: few

CDR3aa: CASSGTLRQGRLLGYTF
CDR3nt: TGTGCCAGCAGCGGGACACTACGACAGGGCCGTTTGCTTGGCTACACCTTC
j_gene: TRBJ1-2
d_gene: TRBD1
v_gene: TRBV7-9
abundance: -

CDR3aa: CASSPRGAISYEQYF
CDR3nt: TGTGCCAGCAGTCCCCGGGGGGCAATTTCCTACGAGCAGTACTTC
j_gene: TRBJ2-7
d_gene: -
v_gene: TRBV28
abundance: -

CDR3aa: CASSLDSQNTEAFF
CDR3nt: TGTGCCAGCAGTCTTGACAGCCAGAACACTGAAGCTTTCTTT
j_gene: TRBJ1-1
d_gene: -
v_gene: TRBV2
abundance: -

CDR3aa: CASSLTDRGLVTQYF
CDR3nt: TGTGCCAGCAGCTTAACGGACAGGGGGCTCGTGACCCAGTACTTC
j_gene: TRBJ2-5
d_gene: TRBD1
v_gene: TRBV7-8
abundance: -

CDR3aa: CASSSSRTGYEQYF
CDR3nt: TGTGCCAGCAGTTCCTCCCGTACGGGCTACGAGCAGTACTTC
j_gene: TRBJ2-7
d_gene: -
v_gene: TRBV12-3/TRBV12-4
abundance: -

CDR3aa: CASSQDLGGAKNIQYF
CDR3nt: TGCGCCAGCAGCCAAGATCTAGGGGGAGCCAAAAACATTCAGTACTTC
j_gene: TRBJ2-4
d_gene: -
v_gene: TRBV4-3
abundance: few

CDR3aa: CASSSYSTNEKLFF
CDR3nt: TGTGCCAGCAGCTCCTATAGCACTAATGAAAAACTGTTTTTT
j_gene: TRBJ1-4
d_gene: -
v_gene: TRBV13
abundance: few

CDR3aa: CAWSGDRGETQYF
CDR3nt: TGTGCCTGGAGTGGTGACAGGGGGGAGACCCAGTACTTC
j_gene: TRBJ2-5
d_gene: TRBD1
v_gene: TRBV30
abundance: few

CDR3aa: CASSIDLTGASYGYTF
CDR3nt: TGTGCCAGCAGCATCGACCTCACAGGCGCCTCCTATGGCTACACCTTC
j_gene: TRBJ1-2
d_gene: -
v_gene: TRBV7-2
abundance: -

CDR3aa: CARAVTDTQYF
CDR3nt: TGCGCCAGGGCGGTAACAGATACGCAGTATTTT
j_gene: TRBJ2-3
d_gene: -
v_gene: TRBV23-1
abundance: many

CDR3aa: CASSLAGHSGANVLTF
CDR3nt: TGTGCCAGCAGTCTGGCGGGGCACTCTGGGGCCAACGTCCTGACTTTC
j_gene: TRBJ2-6
d_gene: -
v_gene: TRBV12-3/TRBV12-4
abundance: -

CDR3aa: CASSSGEGRSYEQYF
CDR3nt: TGTGCCAGCAGCTCCGGGGAGGGTAGGTCCTACGAGCAGTACTTC
j_gene: TRBJ2-7
d_gene: TRBD2
v_gene: TRBV7-6
abundance: few

CDR3aa: CASIPGGWADTQYF
CDR3nt: TGTGCCAGCATCCCGGGGGGGTGGGCAGATACGCAGTATTTT
j_gene: TRBJ2-3
d_gene: TRBD2
v_gene: TRBV12-3/TRBV12-4
abundance: many

CDR3aa: CASSQEGQGRAGELFF
CDR3nt: TGTGCCAGCAGTCAGGAAGGACAGGGGAGGGCCGGGGAGCTGTTTTTT
j_gene: TRBJ2-2
d_gene: TRBD1
v_gene: TRBV28
abundance: few

CDR3aa: CASSVGHQGGYTF
CDR3nt: TGTGCCAGCAGCGTAGGTCACCAGGGCGGCTACACCTTC
j_gene: TRBJ1-2
d_gene: -
v_gene: TRBV9
abundance: -

CDR3aa: CASSRKAGSYEQYF
CDR3nt: TGTGCCAGCAGCCGAAAAGCAGGGTCCTACGAGCAGTACTTC
j_gene: TRBJ2-7
d_gene: -
v_gene: TRBV7-2
abundance: -

CDR3aa: CSVEGRGSKNIQYF
CDR3nt: TGCAGCGTTGAAGGAAGGGGGAGTAAAAACATTCAGTACTTC
j_gene: TRBJ2-4
d_gene: -
v_gene: TRBV29-1
abundance: few

CDR3aa: CASTEHRGPAEAFF
CDR3nt: TGTGCCAGCACCGAACATAGGGGGCCGGCTGAAGCTTTCTTT
j_gene: TRBJ1-1
d_gene: TRBD1
v_gene: TRBV12-3/TRBV12-4
abundance: -

CDR3aa: CASRPDSGNPYAFF
CDR3nt: TGTGCCAGCAGGCCGGATTCGGGAAACCCGTATGCTTTCTTT
j_gene: TRBJ1-1
d_gene: -
v_gene: TRBV5-4
abundance: many

CDR3aa: CASSFHRGSTDTQYF
CDR3nt: TGTGCCAGCAGTTTTCATCGCGGGTCAACAGATACGCAGTATTTT
j_gene: TRBJ2-3
d_gene: -
v_gene: TRBV27
abundance: few

CDR3aa: CASSYSRGPEAFF
CDR3nt: TGTGCCAGCAGTTACTCCAGAGGGCCTGAAGCTTTCTTT
j_gene: TRBJ1-1
d_gene: -
v_gene: TRBV6-5
abundance: few

CDR3aa: CASSEASTAWDIQYF
CDR3nt: TGTGCCAGCAGTGAAGCGTCGACAGCGTGGGACATTCAGTACTTC
j_gene: TRBJ2-4
d_gene: -
v_gene: TRBV6-1
abundance: few

CDR3aa: CSVLGLAGGGDTQYF
CDR3nt: TGCAGCGTTCTGGGACTAGCGGGAGGTGGAGATACGCAGTATTTT
j_gene: TRBJ2-3
d_gene: TRBD2
v_gene: TRBV29-1
abundance: -

CDR3aa: CAWSPLTGAVDTQYF
CDR3nt: TGTGCCTGGAGTCCCCTAACCGGGGCCGTCGATACGCAGTATTTT
j_gene: TRBJ2-3
d_gene: -
v_gene: TRBV30
abundance: -

CDR3aa: CASSLLRDTAYEQYF
CDR3nt: TGCGCCAGCAGCCTCCTCAGGGATACTGCCTACGAGCAGTACTTC
j_gene: TRBJ2-7
d_gene: -
v_gene: TRBV10-2
abundance: many

CDR3aa: CASSRGQVTDTQYF
CDR3nt: TGTGCCAGCAGCCGAGGACAGGTCACAGATACGCAGTATTTT
j_gene: TRBJ2-3
d_gene: TRBD1
v_gene: TRBV7-2
abundance: few

CDR3aa: CASSQEVTGQGGGYTF
CDR3nt: TGCGCCAGCAGCCAAGAAGTGACGGGCCAGGGGGGCGGCTACACCTTC
j_gene: TRBJ1-2
d_gene: TRBD1
v_gene: TRBV4-3
abundance: few

CDR3aa: CASMGNLGEQYF
CDR3nt: TGTGCCAGCATGGGTAACCTTGGGGAGCAGTACTTC
j_gene: TRBJ2-7
d_gene: -
v_gene: TRBV12-3/TRBV12-4
abundance: many

CDR3aa: CASSAGVAYEQYF
CDR3nt: TGCGCCAGCAGTGCGGGAGTCGCCTACGAGCAGTACTTC
j_gene: TRBJ2-7
d_gene: -
v_gene: TRBV10-1
abundance: many

CDR3aa: CSARDPKGSENTIYF
CDR3nt: TGCAGTGCTAGAGACCCGAAGGGCTCTGAAAACACCATATATTTT
j_gene: TRBJ1-3
d_gene: -
v_gene: TRBV20-1
abundance: many

CDR3aa: CSALRLAGEGTQYF
CDR3nt: TGCAGTGCCCTAAGACTAGCGGGAGAAGGTACGCAGTATTTT
j_gene: TRBJ2-3
d_gene: TRBD2
v_gene: TRBV20-1
abundance: -

CDR3aa: CSVAGGVGQPQHF
CDR3nt: TGCAGCGTTGCTGGGGGTGTCGGCCAGCCCCAGCATTTT
j_gene: TRBJ1-5
d_gene: -
v_gene: TRBV29-1
abundance: many

CDR3aa: CASSLDRANTGELFF
CDR3nt: TGCGCCAGCAGTTTGGACAGGGCTAACACCGGGGAGCTGTTTTTT
j_gene: TRBJ2-2
d_gene: TRBD1
v_gene: TRBV5-1
abundance: many

CDR3aa: CASSDTGQMNNIQYF
CDR3nt: TGTGCCAGCAGTGACACGGGACAGATGAATAACATTCAGTACTTC
j_gene: TRBJ2-4
d_gene: TRBD1
v_gene: TRBV11-2
abundance: -

CDR3aa: CASSPPDRGGTEAFF
CDR3nt: TGTGCCAGCAGCCCTCCGGACAGGGGAGGCACTGAAGCTTTCTTT
j_gene: TRBJ1-1
d_gene: TRBD1
v_gene: TRBV9
abundance: once